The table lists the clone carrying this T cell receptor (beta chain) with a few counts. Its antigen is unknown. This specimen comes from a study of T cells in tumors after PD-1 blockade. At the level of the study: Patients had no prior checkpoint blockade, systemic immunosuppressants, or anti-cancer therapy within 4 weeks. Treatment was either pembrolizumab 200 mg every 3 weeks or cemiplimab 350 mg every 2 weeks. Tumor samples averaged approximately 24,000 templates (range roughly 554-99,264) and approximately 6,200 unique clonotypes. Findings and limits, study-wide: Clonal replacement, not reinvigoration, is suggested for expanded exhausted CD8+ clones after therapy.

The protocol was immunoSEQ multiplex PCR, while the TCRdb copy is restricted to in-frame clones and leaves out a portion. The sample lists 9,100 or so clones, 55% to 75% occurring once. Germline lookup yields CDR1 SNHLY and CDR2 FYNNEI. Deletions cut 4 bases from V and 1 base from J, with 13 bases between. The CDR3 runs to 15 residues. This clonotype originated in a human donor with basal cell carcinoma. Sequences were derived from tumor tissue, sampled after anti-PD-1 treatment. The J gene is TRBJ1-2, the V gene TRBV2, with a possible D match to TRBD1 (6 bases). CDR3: CASSAGTGNNYGYTF. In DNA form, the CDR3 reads TGTGCCAGCAGTGCGGGTACAGGGAATAACTATGGCTACACCTTC.